Below are 21 T cell receptor beta chains sequenced from a single sample in a study of cytomegalovirus exposure and HLA in healthy donors. The PCR was carried out with 60 Vbeta primers and 13 Jbeta primers. Repertoires were generated with immunoSEQ multiplex PCR, while TCRdb's copy carries only in-frame clones and drops some. The table includes 200,000 to 250,000 clones, approximately 90% detected once. Source material: PBMCs. These receptor sequences come from a woman aged 18 to 35 in good health and CMV-seronegative.

As to this clone: The same CDR3 arises from other DNA sequences in this sample as well. The chain employs TRBV21-1 and TRBJ1-1; TRBD1, the table's D call, was not compared with the DNA. TRBV21-1 corresponds to a pseudogene. The CDR3 is 20 residues long. CDR3: CASSRSLNRDRPVSHTEAFF. The CDR3 DNA follows: TGTGCCAGCAGCAGATCACTAAACCGGGACAGGCCTGTTTCGCACACTGAAGCTTTCTTT.

This clone came up a few times. This chain connects TRBV5-1 to TRBJ2-3; 9 bases match TRBD1. Germline V lookup: CDR1 SGHRS, CDR2 YFSETQ. The CDR3 contains 17 residues. Germline trimming cut 0 bases from V and 3 bases from J; bases unmatched to any gene: 8. Here the CDR3 DNA reads TGCGCCAGCAGCTTGGCGACAGGGGGAATCAGGACAGATACGCAGTATTTT. The encoded protein is CASSLATGGIRTDTQYF.

This clone was seen just once. The rearrangement joins TRBV6-5 to TRBJ2-5; D unresolved. This CDR3 is built from 14 residues. Trimming removed 5 bases at V and 6 bases at J, with 16 bases between. Germline CDR1 MNHEY, CDR2 SVGAGI. CDR3 sequence (DNA): TGTGCCAGCAGTCCAGGCAGTCTAACGCAGACCCAGTACTTC. Translated, it gives CASSPGSLTQTQYF.

The chain uses TRBV6-5 and TRBJ1-2; D ambiguous. Germline V gene data show CDR1 as MNHEY and CDR2 as SVGAGI. With 4 bases removed from V and 3 bases from J, the gap between germline ends came to 9 bases. This CDR3 is 13 amino acids long. In DNA, the CDR3 is TGTGCCAGCAGTTCCCACAGCTACTATGGCTACACCTTC. Translating it yields CASSSHSYYGYTF.

The chain uses TRBV2 and TRBJ2-1, with D possibly TRBD2 on 7 matching bases. Germline V gives CDR1 SNHLY, CDR2 FYNNEI. There are 15 residues in the CDR3. V lost 6 bases and J 3 bases, leaving 15 bases between the germline ends. The CDR3 reads CASRRGGGSYNEQFF. DNA of the CDR3: TGTGCCAGCAGGAGGGGAGGGGGTAGCTACAATGAGCAGTTCTTC.

This sequence joins TRBV5-1 and TRBJ2-3; 11 nucleotides line up with TRBD1. The CDR3 runs to 15 residues. The trim removed 4 bases at V and 2 bases at J, leaving 3 bases unmatched. Germline assignment: CDR1 SGHRS and CDR2 YFSETQ. The CDR3: CASSRDRGVTDTQYF. The CDR3 DNA sequence: TGCGCCAGCAGCCGGGACAGGGGGGTCACAGATACGCAGTATTTT.

V usage is TRBV20-1 and J usage is TRBJ2-7, with D hard to call. V lost 5 bases to trimming and J lost 7 bases, with 12 bases between them. Germline V gene lookup returns CDR1 DFQATT and CDR2 SNEGSKA (reference sequence). There are 11 residues in the CDR3. This chain's CDR3 is CSAGKAVEQYF. The CDR3 nucleotides are TGCAGTGCTGGCAAGGCGGTAGAGCAGTACTTC.

CDR3 protein: CASSPNWESSGKRDEQFF. The CDR3 nucleotides are TGTGCCAGCTCACCAAATTGGGAGAGTAGCGGGAAGCGGGATGAGCAGTTCTTC. J is TRBJ2-1 and V is TRBV18, with 8 nucleotides matching TRBD2. The germline V gene has CDR1 KGHSH and CDR2 LQKENI. The J segment lost 8 bases and the V segment lost 2 bases, leaving 17 bases of the junction unmatched. This CDR3 is built from 18 residues.

The V call is TRBV30, the J call TRBJ2-3; 8 positions match TRBD2. CDR1 GTSNPN and CDR2 SVGIG come from the germline V gene (reference sequence). J lost 2 bases, V lost 8 bases, and 9 bases had no gene match. The CDR3 consists of 14 residues. The DNA for the CDR3 is TGTGCCAGACGGGGGGGCCCTGTCACAGATACGCAGTATTTT. As protein: CARRGGPVTDTQYF. Drawing the rest from reference TRBV30 and TRBJ2-3, the complete variable domain is SQTIHQWPATLVQPVGSPLSLECTVEGTSNPNLYWYRQAAGRGLQLLFYSVGIGQISSEVPQNLSASRPQDRQFILSSKKLLLSDSGFYLCARRGGPVTDTQYFGPGTRLTVL.

This chain uses TRBV7-6 with TRBJ1-1; 7 bases match TRBD1. Germline V gene sequence: CDR1 SGHVS, CDR2 FNYEAQ. Trimming took 1 base from V and 5 from J; bases not matched to a gene: 7. The CDR3 runs to 15 residues. CDR3 bases: TGTGCCAGCAGCTTAGACGGACAGGCGGGTACTGAAGCTTTCTTT. Translation: CASSLDGQAGTEAFF.

The genes are TRBV14 and TRBJ1-2; no reliable D call. The germline CDR1 and CDR2 sequences are SGHDN and FVKESK. The ends were cut back, 1 base at V and 4 bases at J, with 10 bases in the middle. This CDR3 is 14 amino acids long. The CDR3 DNA reads TGTGCCAGCAGCCAAGCGGTTTCGGGCTATGGCTACACCTTC. It is translated as CASSQAVSGYGYTF.

V and J are TRBV2 and TRBJ2-3; no reliable D call. The CDR3 spans 14 residues. Trimming shortened V by 8 bases and J by 2 bases, and 14 bases separated the two germline ends. Looked up from germline, CDR1 is SNHLY and CDR2 is FYNNEI. CDR3 sequence: CASSQIQATDTQYF. For the CDR3, the DNA is TGTGCCAGCTCCCAAATCCAGGCCACAGATACGCAGTATTTT.

This chain joins TRBV7-6 and TRBJ2-5, with D possibly being TRBD1 (6 bases). Judging by the DNA end, TRBJ2-7 fits better; the J call may be wrong. Germline V gene lookup returns CDR1 SGHVS and CDR2 FNYEAQ. The CDR3 covers 14 residues. The DNA for the CDR3 is TGTGCCAGCAGCTTGGGCAGGGGAAATTACGAGCAGTACTTC. Translating it yields CASSLGRGNYEQYF.

The V gene is TRBV10-1, the J gene TRBJ1-6, with a possible D match to TRBD1 (5 bases). The length of the CDR3 is 14 residues. Trimming pared 4 bases from V and 8 bases from J, leaving 12 bases between. Germline V gene lookup returns CDR1 WNHNN and CDR2 SYGVQD (reference sequence). The CDR3 reads CASSVGRDDSPLHF. Here the CDR3 DNA reads TGCGCCAGCAGTGTGGGCAGGGATGATTCACCCCTCCACTTT.

This clone appeared a few times. J is TRBJ2-1 and V is TRBV7-9, with no clear D. V lost 0 bases and J 10 bases, leaving 10 bases between the germline ends. CDR3 length: 13 residues. Germline lookup yields CDR1 SEHNR and CDR2 FQNEAQ (reference sequence). CDR3 sequence: CASSLAWVGEQFF. DNA of the CDR3: TGTGCCAGCAGCTTAGCTTGGGTCGGGGAGCAGTTCTTC. The variable domain in full, completed from reference TRBV7-9 and TRBJ2-1, reads DTGVSQNPRHKITKRGQNVTFRCDPISEHNRLYWYRQTLGQGPEFLTYFQNEAQLEKSRLLSDRFSAERPKGSFSTLEIQRTEQGDSAMYLCASSLAWVGEQFFGPGTRLTVL.

The rearrangement links TRBV29-1 to TRBJ2-1, with D perhaps matching TRBD2 (6 bases). V lost 4 bases and J 2 bases, leaving 12 bases between the germline ends. This CDR3 contains 14 residues. Germline V gene sequence: CDR1 SQVTM, CDR2 ANQGSEA. DNA for the CDR3: TGCAGCGTTGTTTTGGAGGGTGCCTACAATGAGCAGTTCTTC. It yields the protein CSVVLEGAYNEQFF.

The rearrangement uses TRBV7-2 and TRBJ1-5; D remains unclear. Looked up from germline, CDR1 is SGHTA and CDR2 is FQGNSA. The CDR3 length is 11 residues. Trimming pared 8 bases from V and 6 bases from J, leaving 8 bases between. This CDR3 reads CASGYGQPQHF. In DNA form, the CDR3 reads TGTGCCAGCGGTTACGGTCAGCCCCAGCATTTT.

The chain is built from TRBV7-2 and TRBJ2-1; tentative D call: TRBD1 (6 bases). V lost 0 bases and J 5 bases, leaving 11 bases between the germline ends. This CDR3 region has 15 residues. Germline lookup yields CDR1 SGHTA and CDR2 FQGNSA. The CDR3 sequence is CASSLAAGVDNEQFF. The CDR3 DNA reads TGTGCCAGCAGCTTAGCGGCAGGGGTGGACAATGAGCAGTTCTTC.

This clone was detected only once. V gene TRBV4-1 combines with J gene TRBJ2-1, with 8 bases lining up with TRBD2. V lost 1 base to trimming and J lost 8 bases; unmatched junction nucleotides: 4. CDR3 length: 14 amino acids. From germline, CDR1 is MGHRA and CDR2 YSYEKL. Here the CDR3 DNA reads TGCGCCAGCAGCCAAGTTAGCGGGATTGATGAGCAGTTCTTC. This gives the protein CASSQVSGIDEQFF.

The chain couples TRBV4-3 to TRBJ1-1; no firm D call. CDR3 length: 14 residues. The V gene lost 3 bases and the J gene lost 3 bases, with 11 bases spanning the gap. Germline values: CDR1 LGHNA, CDR2 YSLEER. CDR3 sequence reads: CASSHWRGDTEAFF. DNA of the CDR3: TGCGCCAGCAGCCACTGGCGGGGAGACACTGAAGCTTTCTTT.

This chain connects TRBV10-1 to TRBJ2-5, with D perhaps TRBD1 (5 bases). Germline V gene data show CDR1 as WNHNN and CDR2 as SYGVQD (reference sequence). V was clipped by 7 bases and J by 5 bases, with 14 bases between them. The CDR3 is made up of 13 amino acids. CDR3 bases: TGCGCCAGCAAACCCCAGGGTGGGGAGACCCAGTACTTC. Amino acids: CASKPQGGETQYF.